This passage covers 17 T cell receptor beta chains from one sample sequenced in a study of CD8 T cells in ankylosing spondylitis. A single record per CDR3 protein comes from TCRdb applying MiXCR to the 5' RACE reads. Of about 250,000 distinct CDR3 sequences in the sample, around 32% were seen once. Sequenced: blood, either unsorted or a sorted T cell fraction (not recorded which). These receptors were collected from a male donor with ankylosing spondylitis or in good health (not recorded which).

The V and J genes are TRBV20-1 and TRBJ2-7; possible D gene TRBD2, 6 bases. There are 13 residues in the CDR3. Germline V gene data show CDR1 as DFQATT and CDR2 as SNEGSKA (reference sequence). Trimming cost V 1 base and J 5 bases, with 12 bases left between them. Here the CDR3 reads CSARVLAIHEQYF. CDR3 bases: TGCAGTGCTAGAGTCCTAGCGATTCACGAGCAGTACTTC.

This clonotype was seen repeatedly, ten times or more. This chain uses TRBV6-1 with TRBJ2-7; 8 nucleotides agree with TRBD1. The CDR3 loop spans 14 amino acids. V lost 7 bases, J lost 4 bases, and 9 bases stayed unmatched. In germline, CDR1 is MNHNS, CDR2 SASEGT. The DNA for the CDR3 is TGTGCCAGCAAAGCCGGACAGGGTTGGTACGAGCAGTACTTC. It specifies CASKAGQGWYEQYF.

The chain joins TRBV20-1 to TRBJ1-1; D might be TRBD1 (6 bases). Germline lookup yields CDR1 DFQATT and CDR2 SNEGSKA (reference sequence). Trimming removed 4 bases from V and 11 bases from J, with 14 bases in between. CDR3 length: 11 residues. The CDR3 DNA follows: TGCAGTGCTATTCAGGGACATCGCGCTTTCTTT. It codes for CSAIQGHRAFF.

This clonotype was found a few times. The chain couples TRBV12-3 or TRBV12-4 to TRBJ2-3, with unresolved D. With 4 bases removed from V and 7 bases from J, the gap between germline ends came to 6 bases. The CDR3 extends over 11 amino acids. The CDR3 sequence: CASSYMNTQYF. The CDR3 nucleotides are TGTGCCAGCAGTTATATGAATACGCAGTATTTT.

V and J are TRBV20-1 and TRBJ1-4; D unclear. This CDR3 spans 15 amino acids. Trimming shortened V by 0 bases and J by 4 bases, and 12 bases separated the two germline ends. Germline CDR1 reads DFQATT; CDR2 reads SNEGSKA (reference sequence). In DNA, the CDR3 is TGCAGTGCTAGAGATGATCTAAGGAGTAATGAAAAACTGTTTTTT. Its translation is CSARDDLRSNEKLFF.

The chain couples TRBV10-3 to TRBJ1-2; 8 nucleotides agree with TRBD1. This CDR3 spans 15 amino acids. With V trimmed by 6 bases and J by 7 bases, 13 bases remained unmatched. The germline gives CDR1 ENHRY, CDR2 SYGVKD. In nucleotides, the CDR3 is TGTGCCATCAGGGCGACAGGGGCGGAGTATGCTGGCTACACCTTC. Translated, it gives CAIRATGAEYAGYTF.

The chain combines TRBV15 with TRBJ2-5; D is undetermined. The V end was cut by 3 bases, the J end by 5 bases, with 10 bases between. Germline V gene data show CDR1 as LNHNV and CDR2 as YYDKDF (reference sequence). There are 13 residues in the CDR3. CDR3 coding DNA: TGTGCCACCAGCAGTTGGCCGGATGAGACCCAGTACTTC. This translates into CATSSWPDETQYF.

The genes are TRBV12-3 or TRBV12-4 and TRBJ2-7; no definite D call. V was pared by 1 base and J by 6 bases, with 16 bases between. The CDR3 runs to 15 residues. CDR3 residues: CASSLVASPVSEQYF. The CDR3 nucleotides are TGTGCCAGCAGTTTAGTTGCCTCTCCGGTGTCCGAGCAGTACTTC.

This clonotype was observed a handful of times. The chain recombines TRBV6-6 with TRBJ1-1; D remains unclear. Germline loops: CDR1 MNHNY, CDR2 SVGAGI (reference sequence). The CDR3 length is 13 residues. Deletions cut 8 bases from V and 0 bases from J, with 10 bases between. The CDR3 region is CASRAALNTEAFF. The CDR3 DNA reads TGTGCCAGCCGTGCGGCATTGAACACTGAAGCTTTCTTT.

This clonotype was seen a few times. The J gene is TRBJ1-5, the V gene TRBV20-1; 10 bases match TRBD1. This CDR3 region has 20 residues. The J segment lost 4 bases and the V segment lost 1 base, leaving 19 bases of the junction unmatched. Germline CDR1 is DFQATT and CDR2 is SNEGSKA (reference sequence). CDR3 region: CSARASIRGQGYSVNQPQHF. The CDR3 bases are TGCAGTGCTAGAGCCTCAATCCGGGGACAGGGGTATAGCGTGAATCAGCCCCAGCATTTT.

V gene TRBV4-1 combines with J gene TRBJ2-3, with 8 bases aligning to TRBD2. The CDR3 runs to 15 residues. The germline CDR1 and CDR2 sequences are MGHRA and YSYEKL. V lost 1 base to trimming and J lost 6 bases; unmatched junction nucleotides: 6. CDR3 protein: CASSQVGLVGDTQYF. In DNA, the CDR3 is TGCGCCAGCAGCCAAGTGGGACTAGTGGGGGATACGCAGTATTTT.

This clonotype was observed a few times. The chain employs TRBV9 and TRBJ2-5; D not resolved. This CDR3 spans 14 amino acids. From germline, CDR1 is SGDLS and CDR2 YYNGEE. Trimming took 0 bases from V and 3 from J, leaving 9 bases between them. CDR3 loop: CASSVGSDKETQYF. DNA for the CDR3: TGTGCCAGCAGCGTAGGGTCAGATAAAGAGACCCAGTACTTC.

The gene calls are TRBV5-1 and TRBJ2-5; 9 bases fit TRBD2. Trimming at V came to 1 base and at J to 4 bases, leaving 8 bases not matched to a gene. The CDR3 loop spans 16 amino acids. Germline V gene lookup returns CDR1 SGHRS and CDR2 YFSETQ. The CDR3 coding sequence is TGCGCCAGCAGCTTGTCTAGCGGGGCATGGCTAGAGACCCAGTACTTC. Its translation is CASSLSSGAWLETQYF.

This rearrangement joins TRBV20-1 to TRBJ2-5; 8 bases match TRBD1. This CDR3 spans 14 amino acids. J gave up 5 bases and V 6 bases, and 11 bases lay outside the gene matches. Germline CDR1 is DFQATT and CDR2 is SNEGSKA (reference sequence). The CDR3, as DNA: TGCAGTGCACGAAATCAGGGGGCTGGTGAGACCCAGTACTTC. It is translated as CSARNQGAGETQYF.

In this sample, this clonotype turned up many times. The rearrangement links TRBV29-1 to TRBJ2-5; no firm D call. Germline assignment: CDR1 SQVTM and CDR2 ANQGSEA. V dropped 5 bases and J dropped 1 base, with 5 bases sitting between them. There are 11 residues in the CDR3. The CDR3 coding sequence is TGCAGCGTTACAGTCCAAGAGACCCAGTACTTC. It is translated as CSVTVQETQYF.

This clonotype came up a few times. V usage is TRBV6-5 and J usage is TRBJ1-2; D uncertain. This CDR3 has 15 residues. Germline loops: CDR1 MNHEY, CDR2 SVGAGI. Trimming took off 2 bases at V and 4 bases at J, with 14 bases between the two ends. The chain's CDR3 is CASSYTGYSGYGYTF. CDR3 DNA: TGTGCCAGCAGTTACACGGGGTATTCAGGCTATGGCTACACCTTC.

This clonotype has a handful of counts. V gene TRBV10-3 combines with J gene TRBJ2-1; TRBD2 matches at 9 bases. Germline loops: CDR1 ENHRY, CDR2 SYGVKD. V was clipped by 4 bases and J by 2 bases; unmatched bases: 3. The CDR3 has 15 residues. The DNA of the CDR3 is TGTGCCATCAGTGGCCTAGCGGGGCCCTACAATGAGCAGTTCTTC. Protein sequence: CAISGLAGPYNEQFF.